One and the same sample provided the 9 T cell receptor beta chains below, sequenced in a study of T-cell reconstitution after alpha-beta-depleted transplantation in children. The library targeted TCRbeta and was prepared with unique molecular identifiers. MiXCR, applied by TCRdb to the PCR reads, yields one record per CDR3 protein. This table has some 220,000 distinct CDR3 sequences, about a tenth appearing once. Sequencing used PBMCs from the stem cell graft donor, obtained from the stem cell graft. The receptors originated from a human donor who donated a stem cell graft to a child with acute lymphoblastic leukemia.

This clonotype was detected a few times. The chain has TRBV7-2 and TRBJ1-2, with D possibly TRBD1 on 5 matching bases. From germline, CDR1 is SGHTA and CDR2 FQGNSA. The CDR3 has 13 amino acids. The V gene lost 2 bases and the J gene lost 4 bases, with 8 bases spanning the gap. DNA for the CDR3: TGTGCCAGCAGCTTAAAGGGGATCTATGGCTACACCTTC. Amino acids: CASSLKGIYGYTF.

The chain employs TRBV7-9 and TRBJ1-4; D remains unclear. The CDR3 has 15 amino acids. Germline CDR1 reads SEHNR; CDR2 reads FQNEAQ (reference sequence). V lost 7 bases, J lost 7 bases, and 19 bases lay in between. The CDR3 region has the DNA TGTGCCAGCACCCAATGGGCCCGACGGGGTGAAAAACTGTTTTTT. Translating it yields CASTQWARRGEKLFF. The entire variable domain, with the rest obtained from reference TRBV7-9 and TRBJ1-4, is as follows: DTGVSQNPRHKITKRGQNVTFRCDPISEHNRLYWYRQTLGQGPEFLTYFQNEAQLEKSRLLSDRFSAERPKGSFSTLEIQRTEQGDSAMYLCASTQWARRGEKLFFGSGTQLSVL.

DNA of the CDR3: TGTGCCAGCAGTTCCTTAGCGGGGGTTGGTAATGAGCAGTTCTTC. Its protein product is CASSSLAGVGNEQFF. V is TRBV27 and J is TRBJ2-1; TRBD2 aligns across 9 bases. V trimming: 4 bases; J trimming: 7 bases; junction bases outside the gene matches: 8. Germline V gives CDR1 MNHEY, CDR2 SMNVEV (reference sequence). CDR3 size: 15 residues.

The chain carries TRBV5-1 and TRBJ2-2; 7 bases line up with TRBD1. This CDR3 spans 16 amino acids. V was clipped by 4 bases and J by 5 bases; unmatched bases: 11. Germline-derived CDR1 and CDR2 are SGHRS and YFSETQ. Here the CDR3 reads CASSPGPTGETGELFF. Written as DNA, the CDR3 is TGCGCCAGCAGCCCGGGGCCTACAGGGGAAACCGGGGAGCTGTTTTTT.

The rearrangement links TRBV4-1 to TRBJ2-7; the D is unclear. The CDR3 extends over 14 amino acids. Germline loops: CDR1 MGHRA, CDR2 YSYEKL. The germline V and J ends were trimmed by 0 bases and 1 base, with 7 bases remaining between them. DNA of the CDR3: TGCGCCAGCAGCCAAGATCACGGGTCCTACGAGCAGTACTTC. This translates into CASSQDHGSYEQYF.

This clonotype has at least ten counts. The chain employs TRBV5-1 and TRBJ2-2, with TRBD2 identical over 11 bases. The CDR3 covers 15 residues. Germline CDR1 and CDR2: SGHRS and YFSETQ. J gave up 4 bases and V 4 bases, and 3 bases lay outside the gene matches. DNA of the CDR3: TGCGCCAGCAGCGCCACTAGCGGGAGCACCGGGGAGCTGTTTTTT. It codes for CASSATSGSTGELFF. Based on the CDR3 plus reference TRBV5-1 and TRBJ2-2, the full variable domain is KAGVTQTPRYLIKTRGQQVTLSCSPISGHRSVSWYQQTPGQGLQFLFEYFSETQRNKGNFPGRFSGRQFSNSRSEMNVSTLELGDSALYLCASSATSGSTGELFFGEGSRLTVL.

This clonotype came up many times. The CDR3 sequence: CSARVTGLAGTRSYNEQFF. In nucleotides, the CDR3 is TGCAGTGCTAGGGTCACGGGACTAGCGGGGACCCGCTCCTACAATGAGCAGTTCTTC. The chain recombines TRBV20-1 with TRBJ2-1; 13 bases fit TRBD2. CDR3 length equals 19 residues. From germline, CDR1 is DFQATT and CDR2 SNEGSKA (reference sequence). J was trimmed by 0 bases and V by 3 bases; bases with no gene match: 11.

The rearrangement uses TRBV5-1 and TRBJ2-3, with TRBD1 as a possible D gene (6 bases). Deletions cut 1 base from V and 11 bases from J, with 23 bases between. The CDR3 contains 16 residues. Looked up from germline, CDR1 is SGHRS and CDR2 is YFSETQ. DNA for the CDR3: TGCGCCAGCAGCTTGTATCCAGGGGCCGAAGCAGAGATGCAGTATTTT. Protein: CASSLYPGAEAEMQYF.

There are many counts of this clonotype. The chain recombines TRBV5-1 with TRBJ2-1; the D gene is possibly TRBD1 (5 bases). V gave up 0 bases and J gave up 6 bases, with 10 bases separating them. The CDR3 is 14 amino acids. Germline assignment: CDR1 SGHRS and CDR2 YFSETQ. As DNA, the CDR3 is TGCGCCAGCAGCTTGGAGGGGCAGGGCAATGAGCAGTTCTTC. Protein: CASSLEGQGNEQFF.